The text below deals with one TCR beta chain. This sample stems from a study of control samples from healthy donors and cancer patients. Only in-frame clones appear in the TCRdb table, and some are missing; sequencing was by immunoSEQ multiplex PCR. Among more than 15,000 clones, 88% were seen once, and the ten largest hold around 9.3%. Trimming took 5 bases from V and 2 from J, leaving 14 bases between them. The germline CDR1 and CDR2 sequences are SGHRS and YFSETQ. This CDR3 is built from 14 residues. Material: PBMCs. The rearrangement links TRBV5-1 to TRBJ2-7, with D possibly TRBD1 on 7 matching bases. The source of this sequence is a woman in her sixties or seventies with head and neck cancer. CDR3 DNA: TGCGCCAGCAGATGGACAGGAGGGCCCTACGAGCAGTACTTC. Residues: CASRWTGGPYEQYF.